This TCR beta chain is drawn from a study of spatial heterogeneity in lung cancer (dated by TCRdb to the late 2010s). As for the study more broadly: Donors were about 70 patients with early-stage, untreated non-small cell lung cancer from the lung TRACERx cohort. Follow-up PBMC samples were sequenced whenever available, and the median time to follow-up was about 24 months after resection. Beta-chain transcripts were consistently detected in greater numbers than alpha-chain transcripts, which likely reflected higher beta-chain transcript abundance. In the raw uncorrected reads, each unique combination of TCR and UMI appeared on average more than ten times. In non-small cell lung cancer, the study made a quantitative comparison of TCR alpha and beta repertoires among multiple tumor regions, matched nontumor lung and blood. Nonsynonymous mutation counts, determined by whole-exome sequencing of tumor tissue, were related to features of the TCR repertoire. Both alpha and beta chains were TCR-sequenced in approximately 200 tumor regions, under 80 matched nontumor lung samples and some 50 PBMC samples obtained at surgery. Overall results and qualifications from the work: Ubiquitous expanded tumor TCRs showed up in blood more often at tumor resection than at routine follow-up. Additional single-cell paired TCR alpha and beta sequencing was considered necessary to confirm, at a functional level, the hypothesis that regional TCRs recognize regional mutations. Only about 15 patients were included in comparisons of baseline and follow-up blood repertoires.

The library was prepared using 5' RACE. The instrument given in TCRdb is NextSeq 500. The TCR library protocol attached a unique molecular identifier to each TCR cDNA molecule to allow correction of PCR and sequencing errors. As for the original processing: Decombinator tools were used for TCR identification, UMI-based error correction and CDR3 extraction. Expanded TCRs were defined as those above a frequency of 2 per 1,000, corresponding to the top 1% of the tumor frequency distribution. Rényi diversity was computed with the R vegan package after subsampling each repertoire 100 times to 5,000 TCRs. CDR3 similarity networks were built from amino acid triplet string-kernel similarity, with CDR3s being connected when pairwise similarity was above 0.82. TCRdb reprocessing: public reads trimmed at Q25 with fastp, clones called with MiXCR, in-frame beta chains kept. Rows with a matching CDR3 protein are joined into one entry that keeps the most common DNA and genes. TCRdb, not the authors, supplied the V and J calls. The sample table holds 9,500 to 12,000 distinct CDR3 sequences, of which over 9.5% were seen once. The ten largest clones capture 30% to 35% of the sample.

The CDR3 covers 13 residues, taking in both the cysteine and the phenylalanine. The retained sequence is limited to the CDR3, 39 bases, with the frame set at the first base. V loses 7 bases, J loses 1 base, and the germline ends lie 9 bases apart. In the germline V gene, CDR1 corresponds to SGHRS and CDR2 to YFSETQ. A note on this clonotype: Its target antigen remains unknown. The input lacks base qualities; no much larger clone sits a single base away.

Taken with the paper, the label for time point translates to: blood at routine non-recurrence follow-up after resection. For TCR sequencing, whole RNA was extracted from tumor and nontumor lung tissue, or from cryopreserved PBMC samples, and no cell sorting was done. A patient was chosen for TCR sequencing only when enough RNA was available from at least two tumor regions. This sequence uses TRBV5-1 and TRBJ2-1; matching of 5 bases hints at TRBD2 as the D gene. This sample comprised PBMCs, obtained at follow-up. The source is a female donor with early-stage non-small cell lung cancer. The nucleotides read TGCGCCAGCTGCGAGCGGTCCTACAATGAGCAGTTCTTC. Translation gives CASCERSYNEQFF. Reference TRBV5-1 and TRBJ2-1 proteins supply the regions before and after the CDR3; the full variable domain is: KAGVTQTPRYLIKTRGQQVTLSCSPISGHRSVSWYQQTPGQGLQFLFEYFSETQRNKGNFPGRFSGRQFSNSRSEMNVSTLELGDSALYLCASCERSYNEQFFGPGTRLTVL.